The source of this TCR beta chain is a study of CD4 and CD8 cells across lung adenocarcinoma regions. V was clipped by 0 bases and J by 0 bases, with 4 bases between them. The CDR3 is 14 amino acids. The germline CDR1 and CDR2 sequences are MRHNA and SNTAGT. TCRdb re-analysed the PCR reads in MiXCR, keeping a single row per CDR3 protein. The table shows around 4,000 distinct CDR3 sequences, with 60% to 65% occurring only once. This receptor was taken from a male donor with lung adenocarcinoma. The CD4 and CD8 labels of this study may be unreliable. V usage is TRBV6-4 and J usage is TRBJ2-3; D is unclear. Sequencing was carried out using CD4+ T cells from the center of a lung tumor. DNA of the CDR3: TGTGCCAGCAGTGACTCGACGAGCACAGATACGCAGTATTTT. It codes for CASSDSTSTDTQYF.